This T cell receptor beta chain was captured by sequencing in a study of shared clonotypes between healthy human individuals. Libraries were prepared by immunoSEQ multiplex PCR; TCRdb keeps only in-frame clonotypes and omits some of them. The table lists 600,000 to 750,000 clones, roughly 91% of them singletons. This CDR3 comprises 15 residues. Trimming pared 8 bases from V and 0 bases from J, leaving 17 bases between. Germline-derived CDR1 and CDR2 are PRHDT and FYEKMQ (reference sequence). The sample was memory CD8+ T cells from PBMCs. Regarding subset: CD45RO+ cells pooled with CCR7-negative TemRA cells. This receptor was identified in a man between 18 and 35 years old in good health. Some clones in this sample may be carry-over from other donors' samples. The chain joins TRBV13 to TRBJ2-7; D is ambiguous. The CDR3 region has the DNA TGTGCCAGCGGGCAATCGGCCGAAGCCTCCTACGAGCAGTACTTC. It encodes CASGQSAEASYEQYF. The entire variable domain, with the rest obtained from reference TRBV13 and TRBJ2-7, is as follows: AAGVIQSPRHLIKEKRETATLKCYPIPRHDTVYWYQQGPGQDPQFLISFYEKMQSDKGSIPDRFSAQQFSDYHSELNMSSLELGDSALYFCASGQSAEASYEQYFGPGTRLTVT.